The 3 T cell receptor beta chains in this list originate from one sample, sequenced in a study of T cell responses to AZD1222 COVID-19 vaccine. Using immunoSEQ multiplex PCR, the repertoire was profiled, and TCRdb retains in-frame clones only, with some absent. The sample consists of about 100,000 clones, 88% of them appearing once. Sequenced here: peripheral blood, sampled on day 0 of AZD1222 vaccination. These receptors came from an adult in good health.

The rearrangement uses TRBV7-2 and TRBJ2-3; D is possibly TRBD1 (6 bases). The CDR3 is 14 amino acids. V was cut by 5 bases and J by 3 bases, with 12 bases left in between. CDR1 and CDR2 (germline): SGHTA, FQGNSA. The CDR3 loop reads CASSVQQGTDTQYF. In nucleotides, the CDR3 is TGTGCCAGCAGCGTCCAACAGGGTACAGATACGCAGTATTTT.

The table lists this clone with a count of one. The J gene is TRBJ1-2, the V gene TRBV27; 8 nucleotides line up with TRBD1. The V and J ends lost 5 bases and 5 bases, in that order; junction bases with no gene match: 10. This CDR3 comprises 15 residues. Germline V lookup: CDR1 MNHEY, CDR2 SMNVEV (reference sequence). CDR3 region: CASSETTGAGYGYTF. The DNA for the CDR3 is TGTGCCAGCAGTGAAACGACAGGGGCAGGGTATGGCTACACCTTC.

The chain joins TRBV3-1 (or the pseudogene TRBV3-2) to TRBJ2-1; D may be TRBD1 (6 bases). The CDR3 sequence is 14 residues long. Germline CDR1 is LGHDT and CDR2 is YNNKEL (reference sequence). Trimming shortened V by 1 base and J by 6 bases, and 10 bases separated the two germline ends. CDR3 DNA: TGTGCCAGCAGCCAAGTGGGGGCCGGCAATGAGCAGTTCTTC. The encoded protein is CASSQVGAGNEQFF.